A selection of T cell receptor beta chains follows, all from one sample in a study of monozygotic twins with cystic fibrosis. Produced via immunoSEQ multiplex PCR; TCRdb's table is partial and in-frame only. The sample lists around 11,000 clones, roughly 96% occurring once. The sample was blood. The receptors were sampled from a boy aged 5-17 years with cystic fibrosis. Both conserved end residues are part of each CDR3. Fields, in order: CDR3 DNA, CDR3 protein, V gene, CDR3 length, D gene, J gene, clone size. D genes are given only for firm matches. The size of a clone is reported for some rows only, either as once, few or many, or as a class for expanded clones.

DNA: TGCAGCGTTGATTACTTTGGGACAGGGACCTACGAGCAGTACTTC
CDR3: CSVDYFGTGTYEQYF
V: TRBV29-1
length: 15
D: TRBD1
J: TRBJ2-7
size: .

DNA: TGTGCCAGCAGACCTGGACAGGGGGCAAACACCGGGGAGCTGTTTTTT
CDR3: CASRPGQGANTGELFF
V: TRBV7-9
length: 16
D: TRBD1
J: TRBJ2-2
size: .

DNA: TGTGCCAGCAGTTCCGGGACCACTAATCAGCCCCAGCATTTT
CDR3: CASSSGTTNQPQHF
V: TRBV7-6
length: 14
D: .
J: TRBJ1-5
size: .

DNA: TGTGCCAGCTCACCAGAGTATCCGGGACAGGGGTACAATGAGCAGTTCTTC
CDR3: CASSPEYPGQGYNEQFF
V: TRBV18
length: 17
D: TRBD1
J: TRBJ2-1
size: .

DNA: TGTGCCAGCAGCCAAGATCGCCTAGCGGGGGGGCGGGGCACAGATACGCAGTATTTT
CDR3: CASSQDRLAGGRGTDTQYF
V: TRBV14
length: 19
D: TRBD2
J: TRBJ2-3
size: .

DNA: TGTGCCTGGCAAAGACAGAACACTAACACTGAAGCTTTCTTT
CDR3: CAWQRQNTNTEAFF
V: TRBV30
length: 14
D: .
J: TRBJ1-1
size: .

DNA: TGTGCCAGCAGTTTGAGTCCGTCCGGAGCTAATCAGCCCCAGCATTTT
CDR3: CASSLSPSGANQPQHF
V: TRBV27
length: 16
D: .
J: TRBJ1-5
size: .

DNA: TGTGCCAGCAGCGTAGACAGGGATAAAAACATTCAGTACTTC
CDR3: CASSVDRDKNIQYF
V: TRBV9
length: 14
D: .
J: TRBJ2-4
size: .

DNA: TGTGCCAGCGGACTTTGGCCGGGCGAGCAGTTCTTC
CDR3: CASGLWPGEQFF
V: TRBV2
length: 12
D: .
J: TRBJ2-1
size: .

DNA: TGCGCCAGCAGTGAGTCCACGTGGGAGACCCAGTACTTC
CDR3: CASSESTWETQYF
V: TRBV10-2
length: 13
D: .
J: TRBJ2-5
size: once

DNA: TGTGCTAGTGGTTTGGTACGAGACGGGAGGCCTAGCACAGATACGCAGTATTTT
CDR3: CASGLVRDGRPSTDTQYF
V: TRBV12-5
length: 18
D: TRBD2
J: TRBJ2-3
size: .

DNA: TGCGCCAGCAGCCGTAGCGGGATAGACTCTGGGGCCAACGTCCTGACTTTC
CDR3: CASSRSGIDSGANVLTF
V: TRBV5-1
length: 17
D: TRBD2
J: TRBJ2-6
size: .

DNA: TGTGCCAGTAGTGGGACCGGTAGCCTGATGAACACTGAAGCTTTCTTT
CDR3: CASSGTGSLMNTEAFF
V: TRBV19
length: 16
D: .
J: TRBJ1-1
size: .

DNA: TGTGCCAGCATTCCAGGGGTGGGCGGGGAGCTGTTTTTT
CDR3: CASIPGVGGELFF
V: TRBV6-6
length: 13
D: .
J: TRBJ2-2
size: .

DNA: TGCGCCAGCAGCCAAGATCCAGGGCGAAGTGCTGAAGCTTTCTTT
CDR3: CASSQDPGRSAEAFF
V: TRBV4-1
length: 15
D: .
J: TRBJ1-1
size: .

DNA: TGTGCCAGCAGGATGGGACAGGGCTCCTACGAGCAGTACTTC
CDR3: CASRMGQGSYEQYF
V: TRBV6-1
length: 14
D: TRBD1
J: TRBJ2-7
size: .

DNA: TGTGCCAGCAGCTTGCTATACGACCCCCCCGGGACAGGGCGCTATAGCTCCTATAATTCACCCCTCCACTTT
CDR3: CASSLLYDPPGTGRYSSYNSPLHF
V: TRBV13
length: 24
D: TRBD1
J: TRBJ1-6
size: .

DNA: TGTGCCAGCAGCTCGGGACTCTACACCGGGACAGGGGGCAAAGGCTACACCTTC
CDR3: CASSSGLYTGTGGKGYTF
V: TRBV7-2
length: 18
D: TRBD1
J: TRBJ1-2
size: .

DNA: TGTGCCAGCAGCGCCCCCCCGAGCTCTGGAAACACCATATATTTT
CDR3: CASSAPPSSGNTIYF
V: TRBV9
length: 15
D: .
J: TRBJ1-3
size: once

DNA: TGTGCCAGCAGTTACGACAGGGATTTGGACACTGAAGCTTTCTTT
CDR3: CASSYDRDLDTEAFF
V: TRBV6-6
length: 15
D: TRBD1
J: TRBJ1-1
size: .

DNA: TGTGCCAGTATTCCGGGTCCGAACCAGCCCCAGCATTTT
CDR3: CASIPGPNQPQHF
V: TRBV19
length: 13
D: .
J: TRBJ1-5
size: .

DNA: TGTGCCAGCAGTTACTATGACAGGGGATCCTACGAGCAGTACTTC
CDR3: CASSYYDRGSYEQYF
V: TRBV6-6
length: 15
D: TRBD1
J: TRBJ2-7
size: .

DNA: TGTGCCAGCAGTTACTCGAATCGAGGGCTGGGGGAGACCCAGTACTTC
CDR3: CASSYSNRGLGETQYF
V: TRBV6-5
length: 16
D: .
J: TRBJ2-5
size: .

DNA: TGTGCCAGCAGCTCCCACAGGGGTTATCAGCCCCAGCATTTT
CDR3: CASSSHRGYQPQHF
V: TRBV28
length: 14
D: TRBD1
J: TRBJ1-5
size: .

DNA: TGTGCCCGAAGGGACATTAGCAATCAGCCCCAGCATTTT
CDR3: CARRDISNQPQHF
V: TRBV19
length: 13
D: .
J: TRBJ1-5
size: .

DNA: TGTGCCAGTAGATCCACAGGGGGCCGGGAGACCCAGTACTTC
CDR3: CASRSTGGRETQYF
V: TRBV19
length: 14
D: TRBD1
J: TRBJ2-5
size: .

DNA: TGTGCCAGCAGCTCACTTAGCGGGGGGACTTACAATGAGCAGTTCTTC
CDR3: CASSSLSGGTYNEQFF
V: TRBV28
length: 16
D: TRBD2
J: TRBJ2-1
size: few

DNA: TGTGCCAGCAGCTTAGGAGCCCAGAACACTGAAGCTTTCTTT
CDR3: CASSLGAQNTEAFF
V: TRBV7-8
length: 14
D: .
J: TRBJ1-1
size: .

DNA: TGTGCCAGCAGCTCCCGGGACAGCTCTCTAGGTCTATACTTC
CDR3: CASSSRDSSLGLYF
V: TRBV7-6
length: 14
D: TRBD1
J: TRBJ2-7
size: .

DNA: TGCGCCAGCAGCCAAGATTCCCCTACTAGCGGGTCTTACAATGAGCAGTTCTTC
CDR3: CASSQDSPTSGSYNEQFF
V: TRBV4-3
length: 18
D: TRBD2
J: TRBJ2-1
size: .

DNA: TGTGCCAGCAGCTTCGGCGATCAGCCCCAGCATTTT
CDR3: CASSFGDQPQHF
V: TRBV7-2
length: 12
D: .
J: TRBJ1-5
size: .

DNA: TGTGCCAGCAGCTTGGTCAGGGAAGTCACTGAAGCTTTCTTT
CDR3: CASSLVREVTEAFF
V: TRBV5-6
length: 14
D: .
J: TRBJ1-1
size: once

DNA: TGTGCCAGCAGCTGGACAGCGGGTAACACTGAAGCTTTCTTT
CDR3: CASSWTAGNTEAFF
V: TRBV7-3
length: 14
D: .
J: TRBJ1-1
size: .

DNA: TGTGCCAGCAGCTTAGGGGGAGGGGGAAGTACTTCACCCCTCCACTTT
CDR3: CASSLGGGGSTSPLHF
V: TRBV7-6
length: 16
D: .
J: TRBJ1-6
size: .

DNA: TGTGCCAGCAAACCCGCAGGCTTTCGTCAGCCCCAGCATTTT
CDR3: CASKPAGFRQPQHF
V: TRBV6-6
length: 14
D: .
J: TRBJ1-5
size: .

DNA: TGTGCCAGCAGCGAGACTAGCGGGGGGGCCCGAGAGACCCAGTACTTC
CDR3: CASSETSGGARETQYF
V: TRBV6-4
length: 16
D: TRBD2
J: TRBJ2-5
size: .

DNA: TGTGCTAGCAGCTGGGACAGACAAGAGACCCAGTACTTC
CDR3: CASSWDRQETQYF
V: TRBV7-7
length: 13
D: TRBD1
J: TRBJ2-5
size: once

DNA: TGTGCCTGGACCCGATCGGAGGGCCGTTCCTACAATGAGCAGTTCTTC
CDR3: CAWTRSEGRSYNEQFF
V: TRBV30
length: 16
D: .
J: TRBJ2-1
size: .

DNA: TGTGCCAGCAGCGACCGGACAGGCTATGGCTACACCTTC
CDR3: CASSDRTGYGYTF
V: TRBV9
length: 13
D: TRBD1
J: TRBJ1-2
size: .

DNA: TGTGCCAGTAAGGCCCCCGTTAGCAATCAGCCCCAGCATTTT
CDR3: CASKAPVSNQPQHF
V: TRBV19
length: 14
D: .
J: TRBJ1-5
size: .

DNA: TGCGCCAGCAGCCGGAACTCCCCGAAGAGCTCCTACAATGAGCAGTTCTTC
CDR3: CASSRNSPKSSYNEQFF
V: TRBV4-3
length: 17
D: .
J: TRBJ2-1
size: .

DNA: TGTGCCACCAGCAGAGCTAGGCAGATTGACTATCAGCCCCAGCATTTT
CDR3: CATSRARQIDYQPQHF
V: TRBV15
length: 16
D: .
J: TRBJ1-5
size: .

DNA: TGTGCCAGCAGTGAAGTGAGGGGCACTGAAGCTTTCTTT
CDR3: CASSEVRGTEAFF
V: TRBV2
length: 13
D: .
J: TRBJ1-1
size: .

DNA: TGTGCCAGCAGTTACTTGTATCAGGGTCAAGAGACCCAGTACTTC
CDR3: CASSYLYQGQETQYF
V: TRBV6-5
length: 15
D: .
J: TRBJ2-5
size: .

DNA: TGTGCCAGCCTAGGGAAGAGTCTCGAGCAGTACTTC
CDR3: CASLGKSLEQYF
V: TRBV2
length: 12
D: .
J: TRBJ2-7
size: few